This record looks at one T cell receptor beta chain sequence and its context. Deletions cut 4 bases from V and 0 bases from J, with 10 bases between. CDR1 is SGHTA and CDR2 is FQGNSA in the germline V gene. The CDR3 contains 15 residues. The data are from a study of blood T cell repertoires in COVID-19. Study-level background: Acute-phase and convalescent COVID-19 samples originated in the United States, Italy and Spain. The cDNA or gDNA used as material had been derived from T cells, B-cell-depleted T cells, or PBMCs.

Original data processing: Amplification of reference gene primers provided the estimated nucleated cell counts. Assay used: immunoSEQ multiplex PCR; TCRdb lists only in-frame clones, some missing. That table gives V, J and clone size, and the DNA gave D and trimming. The sample includes 200,000 to 250,000 clones, about 90% of them seen just once. This sequence was found in a woman aged 45-60 years in a cohort exposed to, infected with or recovered from COVID-19 (not recorded which). V gene TRBV7-2 combines with J gene TRBJ1-5, with unresolved D. The specimen sequenced was PBMCs or T cells enriched from blood (not recorded which). The CDR3 sequence is CASSSRANSNQPQHF. DNA for the CDR3: TGTGCCAGCAGCTCGCGTGCTAATAGCAATCAGCCCCAGCATTTT.